The clone carrying this T cell receptor beta chain was seen only a few times. This sample is drawn from a study of regulatory T cells in long-lasting Graves disease. Arm-PCR with iRepertoire HTBI primers amplified the CDR3 regions for these TCR beta libraries. TCRdb re-derived calls from the multiplex PCR reads in MiXCR, one entry per CDR3 protein. Among roughly 440,000 distinct CDR3 sequences listed, 16% were seen once. Trimming stripped 3 bases from V and 4 bases from J, with 10 bases between. Germline V gene sequence: CDR1 MGHRA, CDR2 YSYEKL. CDR3 length: 14 amino acids. As for time point: newly diagnosed GD, antithyroid drugs for less than 3 months. From PBMCs, RNA was extracted and then used to make the TCR library. About 9.2 milliliters of peripheral blood were taken and placed in EDTA tubes. These data are also associated with another study on T cells in Graves' hyperthyroidism and ophthalmopathy.

This receptor was identified in a woman aged 18-35 years with Graves disease. The input for sequencing was peripheral blood mononuclear cells (PBMCs), taken at new diagnosis, from a patient treated with antithyroid drugs. This chain connects TRBV4-1 to TRBJ2-1, with D tentatively TRBD2 (5 bases). The CDR3 loop reads CASSQSGDYNEQFF. CDR3 sequence (DNA): TGCGCCAGCAGCCAGAGCGGAGATTACAATGAGCAGTTCTTC.